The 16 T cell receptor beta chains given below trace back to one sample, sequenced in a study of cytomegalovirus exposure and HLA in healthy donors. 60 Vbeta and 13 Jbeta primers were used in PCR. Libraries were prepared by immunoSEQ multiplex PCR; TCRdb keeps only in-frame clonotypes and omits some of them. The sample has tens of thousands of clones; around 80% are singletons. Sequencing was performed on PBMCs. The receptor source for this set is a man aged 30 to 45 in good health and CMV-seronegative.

The CDR3 DNA follows: TGTGCCACCGGGACAGCTAATTTTAATTCACCCCTCCACTTT. It encodes CATGTANFNSPLHF. This chain joins TRBV5-4 and TRBJ1-6; 7 bases fit TRBD1. Germline V gene sequence: CDR1 SGHNT, CDR2 YYREEE (reference sequence). The CDR3 runs to 14 residues. The V gene end was trimmed by 9 bases and the J gene end by 6 bases; junction bases not matched to a gene: 9. The entire variable domain, with the rest obtained from reference TRBV5-4 and TRBJ1-6, is as follows: ETGVTQSPTHLIKTRGQQVTLRCSSQSGHNTVSWYQQALGQGPQFIFQYYREEENGRGNFPPRFSGLQFPNYSSELNVNALELDDSALYLCATGTANFNSPLHFGNGTRLTVT.

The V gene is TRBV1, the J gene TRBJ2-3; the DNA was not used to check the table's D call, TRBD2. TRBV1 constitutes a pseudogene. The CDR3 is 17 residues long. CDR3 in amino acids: CTSRNTGLAGVLGTQYF. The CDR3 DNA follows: TGCACCAGCAGAAACACGGGACTAGCGGGGGTGTTGGGTACGCAGTATTTT.

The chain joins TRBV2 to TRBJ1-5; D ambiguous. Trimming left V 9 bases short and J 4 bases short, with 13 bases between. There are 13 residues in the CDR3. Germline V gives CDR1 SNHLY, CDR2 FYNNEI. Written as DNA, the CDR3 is TGTGCCAGTAGACTAAGAAGGAATCAGCCCCAGCATTTT. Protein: CASRLRRNQPQHF.

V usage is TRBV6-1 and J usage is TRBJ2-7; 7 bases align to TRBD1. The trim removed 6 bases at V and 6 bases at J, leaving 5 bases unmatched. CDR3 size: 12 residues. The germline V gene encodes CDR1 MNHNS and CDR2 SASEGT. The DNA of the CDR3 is TGTGCCAGCAGCGAGACAGGGAGCGAGCAGTACTTC. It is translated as CASSETGSEQYF.

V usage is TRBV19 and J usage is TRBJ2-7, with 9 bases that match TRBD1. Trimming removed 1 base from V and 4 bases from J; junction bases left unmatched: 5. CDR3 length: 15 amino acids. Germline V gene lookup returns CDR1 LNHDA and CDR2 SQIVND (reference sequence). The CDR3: CASSIVGTGLYEQYF. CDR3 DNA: TGTGCCAGTAGTATAGTAGGGACAGGGCTTTACGAGCAGTACTTC.

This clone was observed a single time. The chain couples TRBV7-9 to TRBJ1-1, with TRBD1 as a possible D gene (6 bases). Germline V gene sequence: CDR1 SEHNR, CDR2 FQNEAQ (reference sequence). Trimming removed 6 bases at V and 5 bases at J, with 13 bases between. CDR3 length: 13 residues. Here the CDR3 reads CASSPRGKTEAFF. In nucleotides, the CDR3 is TGTGCCAGCAGTCCCAGGGGTAAGACTGAAGCTTTCTTT.

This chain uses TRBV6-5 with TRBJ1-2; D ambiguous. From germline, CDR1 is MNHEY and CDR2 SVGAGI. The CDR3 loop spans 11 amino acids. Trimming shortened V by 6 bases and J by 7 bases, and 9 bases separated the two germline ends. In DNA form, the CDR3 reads TGTGCCAGCAGCCTTGGGCCTGGCTACACCTTC. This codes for CASSLGPGYTF.

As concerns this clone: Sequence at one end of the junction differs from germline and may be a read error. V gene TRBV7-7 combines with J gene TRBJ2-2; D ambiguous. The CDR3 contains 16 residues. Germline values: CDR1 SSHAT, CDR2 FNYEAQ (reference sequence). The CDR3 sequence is CASSLSPSGNTGELFF. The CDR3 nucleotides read TGTGCTAGCAGCCTGAGCCCGTCTGGTAACACCGGGGAGCTGTTTTTT.

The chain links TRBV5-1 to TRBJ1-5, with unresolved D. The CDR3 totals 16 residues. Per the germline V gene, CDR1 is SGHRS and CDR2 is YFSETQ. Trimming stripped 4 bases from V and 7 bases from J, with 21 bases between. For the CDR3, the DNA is TGCGCCAGCAGCCCTACCGGTGGCAGCCTCGGGCAGCCCCAGCATTTT. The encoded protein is CASSPTGGSLGQPQHF. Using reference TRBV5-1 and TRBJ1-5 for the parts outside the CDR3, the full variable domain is KAGVTQTPRYLIKTRGQQVTLSCSPISGHRSVSWYQQTPGQGLQFLFEYFSETQRNKGNFPGRFSGRQFSNSRSEMNVSTLELGDSALYLCASSPTGGSLGQPQHFGDGTRLSIL.

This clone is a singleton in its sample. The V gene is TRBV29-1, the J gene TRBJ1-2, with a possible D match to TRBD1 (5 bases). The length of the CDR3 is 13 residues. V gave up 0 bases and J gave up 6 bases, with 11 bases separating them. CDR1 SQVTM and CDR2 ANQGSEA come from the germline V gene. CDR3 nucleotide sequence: TGCAGCGTTGAAGAAAGGTTAGGGGATGGCTACACCTTC. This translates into CSVEERLGDGYTF. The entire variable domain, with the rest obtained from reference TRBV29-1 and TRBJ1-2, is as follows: SAVISQKPSRDICQRGTSLTIQCQVDSQVTMMFWYRQQPGQSLTLIATANQGSEATYESGFVIDKFPISRPNLTFSTLTVSNMSPEDSSIYLCSVEERLGDGYTFGSGTRLTVV.

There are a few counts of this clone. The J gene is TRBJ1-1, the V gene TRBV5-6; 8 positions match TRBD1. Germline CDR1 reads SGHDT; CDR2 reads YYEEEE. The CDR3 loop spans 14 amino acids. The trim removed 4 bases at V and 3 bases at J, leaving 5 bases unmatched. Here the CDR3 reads CASSPGGADTEAFF. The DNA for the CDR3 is TGTGCCAGCAGCCCAGGGGGCGCGGACACTGAAGCTTTCTTT.

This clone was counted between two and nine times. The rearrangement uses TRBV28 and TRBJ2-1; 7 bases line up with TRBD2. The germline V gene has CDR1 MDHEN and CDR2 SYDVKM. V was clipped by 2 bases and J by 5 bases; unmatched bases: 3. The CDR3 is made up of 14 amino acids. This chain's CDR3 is CASSLRDYNNEQFF. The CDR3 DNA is TGTGCCAGCAGTTTACGGGACTACAACAATGAGCAGTTCTTC.

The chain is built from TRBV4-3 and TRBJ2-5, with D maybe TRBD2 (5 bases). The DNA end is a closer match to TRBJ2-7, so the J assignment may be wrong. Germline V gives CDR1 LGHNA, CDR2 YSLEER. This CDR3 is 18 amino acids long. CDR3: CASSQESLEGAEVYEQYF. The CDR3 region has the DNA TGCGCCAGCAGCCAAGAGAGTTTAGAGGGTGCAGAGGTCTACGAGCAGTACTTC.

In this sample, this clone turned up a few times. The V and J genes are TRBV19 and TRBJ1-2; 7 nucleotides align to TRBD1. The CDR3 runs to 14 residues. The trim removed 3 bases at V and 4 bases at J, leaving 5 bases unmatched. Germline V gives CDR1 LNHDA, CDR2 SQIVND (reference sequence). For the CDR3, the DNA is TGTGCCAGTAGTATTACACAGGGGATCTATGGCTACACCTTC. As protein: CASSITQGIYGYTF.

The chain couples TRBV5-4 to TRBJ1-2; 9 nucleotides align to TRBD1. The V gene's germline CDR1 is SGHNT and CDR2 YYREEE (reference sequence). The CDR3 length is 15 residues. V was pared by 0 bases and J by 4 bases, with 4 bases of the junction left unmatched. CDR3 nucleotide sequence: TGTGCCAGCAGCTTGGACGGGACAGGGACCTATGGCTACACCTTC. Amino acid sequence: CASSLDGTGTYGYTF.

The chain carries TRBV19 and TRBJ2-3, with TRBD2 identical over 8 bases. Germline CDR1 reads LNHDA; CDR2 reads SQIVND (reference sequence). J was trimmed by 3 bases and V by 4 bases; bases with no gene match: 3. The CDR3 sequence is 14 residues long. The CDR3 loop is CASSSGGKTDTQYF. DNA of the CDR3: TGTGCCAGTAGTAGCGGGGGGAAAACAGATACGCAGTATTTT.